The 30 T cell receptor beta chains below all came from one sample that was sequenced in a study of blood T cells in healthy people across ages. The use of a sample-barcoded 5' primer and a J-beta primer mix characterized a second PCR of roughly 6 to 11 cycles. TCRdb used MiXCR to reprocess the 5' RACE reads, holding one entry per CDR3 protein. Of around 650,000 distinct CDR3 sequences listed, less than 45% are singletons. What was sequenced was blood. The receptors were gathered from a man older than 75 in good health.

The V and J genes are TRBV6-2 or TRBV6-3 and TRBJ1-2; tentatively, D is TRBD1 (5 bases). Deletions cut 2 bases from V and 8 bases from J, with 15 bases between. CDR1 MNHEY and CDR2 SVGEGT come from the germline V gene. CDR3 length: 14 residues. CDR3 loop: CASSYVPDNEGYTF. In nucleotides, the CDR3 is TGTGCCAGCAGTTACGTTCCGGACAATGAAGGCTACACCTTC.

This clonotype has more than one count but fewer than ten. The V gene is TRBV7-6, the J gene TRBJ2-1; D is possibly TRBD1 (5 bases). Trimming cost V 5 bases and J 0 bases, with 20 bases left between them. CDR1 SGHVS and CDR2 FNYEAQ come from the germline V gene. The CDR3 has 18 residues. CDR3: CASSQTTTARSSYNEQFF. As DNA, the CDR3 is TGTGCCAGCAGCCAAACCACGACAGCCAGAAGCTCCTACAATGAGCAGTTCTTC.

V gene TRBV7-2 combines with J gene TRBJ2-1, with D possibly matching TRBD1 (6 bases). With 2 bases removed from V and 7 bases from J, the gap between germline ends came to 15 bases. This CDR3 comprises 15 residues. Germline values: CDR1 SGHTA, CDR2 FQGNSA. The CDR3 DNA is TGTGCCAGCAGCTTAATGGCAGGGGTTGGGAATGAGCAGTTCTTC. Its protein is CASSLMAGVGNEQFF.

The chain carries TRBV6-6 and TRBJ1-2; the D gene is possibly TRBD1 (6 bases). CDR1 MNHNY and CDR2 SVGAGI come from the germline V gene (reference sequence). The V gene lost 8 bases and the J gene lost 2 bases, with 9 bases spanning the gap. The CDR3 contains 12 residues. CDR3 DNA sequence: TGTGCCAGCCGACAGGACAACTATGGCTACACCTTC. Its protein is CASRQDNYGYTF.

This clonotype has only a few counts. The V call is TRBV5-5, the J call TRBJ2-1, with 9 bases identical to TRBD2. Germline lookup yields CDR1 SGHKS and CDR2 YYEKEE (reference sequence). V lost 6 bases to trimming and J lost 5 bases; unmatched junction nucleotides: 9. The CDR3 contains 15 residues. The CDR3 is CASTKGREGDNEQFF. CDR3 bases: TGTGCCAGCACGAAGGGGCGGGAGGGGGACAATGAGCAGTTCTTC.

Only a few counts were recorded for this clonotype. The V call is TRBV7-2, the J call TRBJ2-5; TRBD2 matches 7 bases. The CDR3 sequence is 20 residues long. The trim removed 0 bases at V and 4 bases at J, leaving 20 bases unmatched. Germline V lookup: CDR1 SGHTA, CDR2 FQGNSA. The CDR3 sequence is CASSLALRRSKGGMGETQYF. CDR3 bases: TGTGCCAGCAGCTTAGCGCTCAGGAGGTCAAAGGGAGGGATGGGAGAGACCCAGTACTTC. Using reference TRBV7-2 and TRBJ2-5 for the parts outside the CDR3, the full variable domain is GAGVSQSPSNKVTEKGKDVELRCDPISGHTALYWYRQSLGQGLEFLIYFQGNSAPDKSGLPSDRFSAERTGGSVSTLTIQRTQQEDSAVYLCASSLALRRSKGGMGETQYFGPGTRLLVL.

This chain connects TRBV7-7 to TRBJ2-3; D remains unclear. The germline V gene encodes CDR1 SSHAT and CDR2 FNYEAQ (reference sequence). The germline V and J ends were trimmed by 5 bases and 5 bases, with 11 bases remaining between them. This CDR3 contains 13 residues. In DNA form, the CDR3 reads TGTGCCAGCAGCCGAACAATGGGAGATACGCAGTATTTT. Translated, it gives CASSRTMGDTQYF.

This clonotype has only a few counts. V usage is TRBV3-1 and J usage is TRBJ2-1; 14 bases are shared with TRBD2. Trimming at V came to 4 bases and at J to 0 bases, leaving 8 bases not matched to a gene. This CDR3 contains 19 residues. The germline CDR1 and CDR2 sequences are LGHDT and YNNKEL (reference sequence). CDR3 sequence: CASSPTGTSGGASYNEQFF. The CDR3 nucleotides read TGTGCCAGCAGCCCCACTGGGACTAGCGGGGGTGCCTCCTACAATGAGCAGTTCTTC.

This clonotype was observed once. The chain links TRBV20-1 to TRBJ2-3, with 15 bases aligning to TRBD2. The CDR3 loop spans 13 amino acids. Germline lookup yields CDR1 DFQATT and CDR2 SNEGSKA (reference sequence). Trimming removed 6 bases from V and 10 bases from J; junction bases left unmatched: 5. The CDR3 loop reads CSAPGTSGGSQYF. The CDR3 DNA is TGCAGTGCCCCCGGGACTAGCGGGGGGTCGCAGTATTTT.

The chain carries TRBV4-1 and TRBJ2-3; a weak D match, TRBD2 (5 bases). The germline gives CDR1 MGHRA, CDR2 YSYEKL. V was clipped by 0 bases and J by 0 bases, with 13 bases between them. The CDR3 has 17 amino acids. Here the CDR3 DNA reads TGCGCCAGCAGCCAAGATCCCCCGGGGAGCAGCACAGATACGCAGTATTTT. Encoded protein: CASSQDPPGSSTDTQYF.

CDR3 DNA: TGTGCCAGCAGCGGGGGGACAGGGAGGATCAATGAGCAGTTCTTC. Encoded protein: CASSGGTGRINEQFF. The chain carries TRBV7-9 and TRBJ2-1; 9 bases agree with TRBD1. Germline loops: CDR1 SEHNR, CDR2 FQNEAQ (reference sequence). Trimming at V came to 5 bases and at J to 6 bases, leaving 8 bases not matched to a gene. The CDR3 consists of 15 residues.

This clonotype was observed at least ten times. This chain links TRBV29-1 with TRBJ2-1, with 14 bases aligning to TRBD2. The CDR3 sequence is 13 residues long. The germline V gene encodes CDR1 SQVTM and CDR2 ANQGSEA. Germline trimming cut 7 bases from V and 9 bases from J; bases unmatched to any gene: 5. Here the CDR3 reads CSAQTSGRVEQFF. In DNA, the CDR3 is TGCAGCGCTCAGACTAGCGGGAGGGTTGAGCAGTTCTTC.

V gene TRBV5-1 combines with J gene TRBJ2-2; perhaps TRBD1 as D (5 bases). This CDR3 is 16 amino acids long. With 0 bases removed from V and 4 bases from J, the gap between germline ends came to 13 bases. The germline CDR1 and CDR2 sequences are SGHRS and YFSETQ. CDR3 DNA: TGCGCCAGCAGCTTGGCCCAGGGTCGTGGCACCGGGGAGCTGTTTTTT. It is translated as CASSLAQGRGTGELFF.

The genes are TRBV6-1 and TRBJ2-1, with 11 bases fitting TRBD2. In germline, CDR1 is MNHNS, CDR2 SASEGT. The CDR3 has 16 residues. V shed 2 bases and J 4 bases; nucleotides not matched to a gene: 4. CDR3 nucleotides: TGTGCCAGCAGTGAAATGTTAGCGGGAGGGTACAATGAGCAGTTCTTC. The encoded protein is CASSEMLAGGYNEQFF.

The chain joins TRBV7-2 to TRBJ1-5; tentatively, D is TRBD1 (6 bases). CDR3 length: 18 residues. Germline CDR1 SGHTA, CDR2 FQGNSA. V lost 1 base, J lost 0 bases, and 16 bases lay in between. CDR3 loop: CASSLVGGTPYSNQPQHF. In DNA form, the CDR3 reads TGTGCCAGCAGCTTAGTTGGAGGGACACCTTATAGCAATCAGCCCCAGCATTTT.

As to this clonotype: Just one base apart from a much larger clone, this may be a read error. This rearrangement joins TRBV10-2 to TRBJ2-3, with unresolved D. Germline CDR1 reads WSHSY; CDR2 reads SAAADI. The CDR3 consists of 15 residues. The V end lost 7 bases, the J end lost 2 bases, and 16 bases lay between the germline ends. The CDR3 bases are TGCGCCAGCACGTTGGGCAACCTCCACACAGATACGCAGTATTTT. Translating it yields CASTLGNLHTDTQYF.

V is TRBV12-3 or TRBV12-4 and J is TRBJ2-4, with D unclear. The J call may be incorrect, as the DNA end agrees better with TRBJ2-7. This CDR3 has 12 amino acids. This CDR3 is CASSETTGEQYF. In nucleotides, the CDR3 is TGTGCCAGCAGCGAGACGACGGGCGAGCAGTACTTC.

This clonotype was seen only a few times. The chain links TRBV6-2 or TRBV6-3 to TRBJ1-1; D might be TRBD1 (5 bases). Germline lookup yields CDR1 MNHEY and CDR2 SVGEGT. With 0 bases removed from V and 3 bases from J, the gap between germline ends came to 14 bases. The CDR3 is made up of 16 amino acids. The CDR3 loop is CASSYSQGFRDTEAFF. The CDR3 DNA reads TGTGCCAGCAGTTACTCCCAGGGATTTCGGGACACTGAAGCTTTCTTT.

The V and J genes are TRBV21-1 and TRBJ1-2; TRBD1, the table's D call, was not compared with the DNA. TRBV21-1 is reported as a pseudogene. This CDR3 is built from 16 residues. The CDR3 DNA sequence: TGTGCCAGCAGCAGCCTTCGGGACAGCCGGAACTATGGCTACACCTTC. It is translated as CASSSLRDSRNYGYTF.

The gene calls are TRBV15 and TRBJ2-7; D not certain. Germline lookup yields CDR1 LNHNV and CDR2 YYDKDF (reference sequence). The CDR3 totals 12 residues. The ends were cut back, 3 bases at V and 0 bases at J, with 3 bases in the middle. CDR3 sequence reads: CATSRSSYEQYF. DNA for the CDR3: TGTGCCACCAGCAGGTCCTCCTACGAGCAGTACTTC.

This clonotype was seen a handful of times. The J gene is TRBJ1-2, the V gene TRBV2, with D perhaps matching TRBD1 (5 bases). The V end was cut by 7 bases, the J end by 8 bases, with 17 bases between. CDR3 size: 13 residues. Per the germline V gene, CDR1 is SNHLY and CDR2 is FYNNEI. CDR3 nucleotide sequence: TGTGCCAGCATGTTCGGGACCCTCGCGGGCTACACCTTC. Translation gives CASMFGTLAGYTF.

The chain has TRBV6-5 and TRBJ2-1, with a possible D match to TRBD1 (5 bases). CDR1 is MNHEY, CDR2 SVGAGI, per germline. Trimming took off 2 bases at V and 7 bases at J, with 15 bases between the two ends. The CDR3 totals 15 residues. The CDR3 bases are TGTGCCAGCAGTTACGCGTCAGGACAAGGGAATGAGCAGTTCTTC. This encodes CASSYASGQGNEQFF.

DNA of the CDR3: TGTGCCAGCAGCCGCCGAACAGGGAGAGGCCACGAGCAGTACTTC. Translation: CASSRRTGRGHEQYF. V gene TRBV5-6 combines with J gene TRBJ2-5; D is perhaps TRBD1 (6 bases). The J call may be incorrect, as the DNA end agrees better with TRBJ2-7. The CDR3 runs 15 residues. Germline V gene sequence: CDR1 SGHDT, CDR2 YYEEEE.

This clonotype was observed at least ten times. V usage is TRBV9 and J usage is TRBJ2-1; D is possibly TRBD2 (7 bases). The germline CDR1 and CDR2 sequences are SGDLS and YYNGEE. The CDR3 totals 15 residues. Trimming took off 3 bases at V and 6 bases at J, with 16 bases between the two ends. The chain's CDR3 is CASSGAKGGTNEQFF. In nucleotides, the CDR3 is TGTGCCAGCAGCGGGGCCAAGGGGGGGACCAATGAGCAGTTCTTC.

This sequence joins TRBV12-3 or TRBV12-4 and TRBJ1-2; the D gene is possibly TRBD1 (5 bases). Trimming took off 7 bases at V and 10 bases at J, with 19 bases between the two ends. The CDR3 is 13 residues long. CDR3 in amino acids: CASTLGETGVYTF. DNA of the CDR3: TGTGCCAGCACCTTAGGGGAAACGGGAGTCTACACCTTC.

The chain combines TRBV7-6 with TRBJ2-1; 7 bases map to TRBD1. CDR1 and CDR2 (germline): SGHVS, FNYEAQ. V lost 5 bases to trimming and J lost 7 bases; unmatched junction nucleotides: 5. The CDR3 is 13 amino acids. DNA of the CDR3: TGTGCCAGCAGCATGGGACAGTCAAATGAGCAGTTCTTC. Translated: CASSMGQSNEQFF.

Ten or more counts support this clonotype. This sequence joins TRBV4-3 and TRBJ2-1, with D tentatively TRBD2 (7 bases). Trimming left V 4 bases short and J 7 bases short, with 26 bases between. Germline values: CDR1 LGHNA, CDR2 YSLEER. The length of the CDR3 is 18 residues. Here the CDR3 DNA reads TGCGCCAGCAGCCCCCTCAAGGGGGGAGGGCCCTCAGGAAATGAGCAGTTCTTC. It is translated as CASSPLKGGGPSGNEQFF.

Note on this clonotype: This could be a read error, since a much larger clone is one nucleotide away. This rearrangement joins TRBV7-2 to TRBJ2-1; 9 bases match TRBD1. This CDR3 has 14 amino acids. CDR1 is SGHTA and CDR2 is FQGNSA in the germline V gene. Losses at the gene ends were 2 bases for V and 13 bases for J; bases not matched to a gene: 9. CDR3 sequence (DNA): TGTGCCAGCAGCTTAAGTACAGGGGGCGGGACCCAGTTCTTC. Translating it yields CASSLSTGGGTQFF. Full variable domain (rest looked up from reference TRBV7-2 and TRBJ2-1): GAGVSQSPSNKVTEKGKDVELRCDPISGHTALYWYRQSLGQGLEFLIYFQGNSAPDKSGLPSDRFSAERTGGSVSTLTIQRTQQEDSAVYLCASSLSTGGGTQFFGPGTRLTVL.

The chain uses TRBV20-1 and TRBJ2-1; D not resolved. The DNA end favors TRBJ2-7, so the J call may be wrong. This CDR3 is 14 amino acids long. Per germline, CDR1 DFQATT and CDR2 SNEGSKA (reference sequence). CDR3 nucleotides: TGCAGTGCTAGGAGCCCTAACTATTACAATGAGCAGTACTTC. Encoded protein: CSARSPNYYNEQYF.

The table lists this clonotype with a few counts. The rearrangement joins TRBV5-1 to TRBJ2-3; the D gene could be TRBD1 or TRBD2 (5 bases each). Germline CDR1 SGHRS, CDR2 YFSETQ. The CDR3 runs 14 residues. V lost 0 bases to trimming and J lost 2 bases, with 7 bases between them. The CDR3 sequence is CASSLGDHTDTQYF. As DNA, the CDR3 is TGCGCCAGCAGCTTGGGGGACCACACAGATACGCAGTATTTT.